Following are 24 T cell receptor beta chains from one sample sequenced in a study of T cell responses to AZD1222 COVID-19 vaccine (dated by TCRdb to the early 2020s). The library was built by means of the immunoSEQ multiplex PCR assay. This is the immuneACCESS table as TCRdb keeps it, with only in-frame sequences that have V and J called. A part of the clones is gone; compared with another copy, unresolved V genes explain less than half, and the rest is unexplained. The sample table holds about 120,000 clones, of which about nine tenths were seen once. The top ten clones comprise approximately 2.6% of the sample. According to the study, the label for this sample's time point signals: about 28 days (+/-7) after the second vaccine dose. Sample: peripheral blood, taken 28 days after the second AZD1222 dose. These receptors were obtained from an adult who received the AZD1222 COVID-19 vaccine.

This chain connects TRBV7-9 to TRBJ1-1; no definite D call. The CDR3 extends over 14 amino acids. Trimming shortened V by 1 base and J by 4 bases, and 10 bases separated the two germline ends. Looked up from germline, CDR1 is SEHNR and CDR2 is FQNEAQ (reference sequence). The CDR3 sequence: CASSLGVGSTEAFF. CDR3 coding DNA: TGTGCCAGCAGCTTAGGGGTGGGGTCCACTGAAGCTTTCTTT.

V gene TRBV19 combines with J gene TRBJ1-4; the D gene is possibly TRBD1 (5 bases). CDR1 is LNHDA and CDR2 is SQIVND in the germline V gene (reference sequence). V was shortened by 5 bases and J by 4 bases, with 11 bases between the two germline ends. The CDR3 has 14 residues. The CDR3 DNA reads TGTGCCAGTAGTTTGCGACAGATTAATGAAAAACTGTTTTTT. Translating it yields CASSLRQINEKLFF.

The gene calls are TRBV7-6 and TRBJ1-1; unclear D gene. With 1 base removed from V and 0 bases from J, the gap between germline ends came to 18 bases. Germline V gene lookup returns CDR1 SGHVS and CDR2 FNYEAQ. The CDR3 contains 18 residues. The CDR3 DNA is TGTGCCAGCAGCTTAGTAATGGGGAGCGGATTCCTGAACACTGAAGCTTTCTTT. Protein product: CASSLVMGSGFLNTEAFF.

The CDR3 DNA is TGTGCCAGCAGCCTAGGTTTGGGCAGGGGTCTTGTCTATGGCTACACCTTC. Residues: CASSLGLGRGLVYGYTF. The chain couples TRBV9 to TRBJ1-2; maybe TRBD1 (6 bases). Germline V gene sequence: CDR1 SGDLS, CDR2 YYNGEE. This CDR3 spans 17 amino acids. Trimming pared 4 bases from V and 4 bases from J, leaving 23 bases between.

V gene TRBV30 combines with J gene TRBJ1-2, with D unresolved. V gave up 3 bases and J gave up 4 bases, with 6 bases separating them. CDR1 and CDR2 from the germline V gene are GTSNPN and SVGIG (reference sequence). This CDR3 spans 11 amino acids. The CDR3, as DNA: TGTGCCTGGAGCGCAGTCTATGGCTACACCTTC. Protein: CAWSAVYGYTF. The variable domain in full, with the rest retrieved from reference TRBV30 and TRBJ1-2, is SQTIHQWPATLVQPVGSPLSLECTVEGTSNPNLYWYRQAAGRGLQLLFYSVGIGQISSEVPQNLSASRPQDRQFILSSKKLLLSDSGFYLCAWSAVYGYTFGSGTRLTVV.

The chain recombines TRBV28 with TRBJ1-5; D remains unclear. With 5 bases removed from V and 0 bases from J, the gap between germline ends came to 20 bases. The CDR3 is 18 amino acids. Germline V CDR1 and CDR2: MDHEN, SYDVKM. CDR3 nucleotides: TGTGCCAGCAGTCCCCGGGGTAGGGTTAGATATAGCAATCAGCCCCAGCATTTT. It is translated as CASSPRGRVRYSNQPQHF.

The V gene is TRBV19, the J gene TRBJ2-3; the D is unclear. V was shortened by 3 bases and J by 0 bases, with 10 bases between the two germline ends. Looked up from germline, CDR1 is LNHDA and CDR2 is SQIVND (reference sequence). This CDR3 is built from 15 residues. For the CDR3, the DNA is TGTGCCAGTAGTATCCGAGCTGCCAGCACAGATACGCAGTATTTT. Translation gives CASSIRAASTDTQYF.

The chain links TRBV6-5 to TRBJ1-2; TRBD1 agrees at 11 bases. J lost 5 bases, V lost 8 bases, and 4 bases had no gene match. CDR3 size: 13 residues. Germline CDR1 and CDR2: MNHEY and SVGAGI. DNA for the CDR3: TGTGCCAGCGCCGGACAGGGGGCTTATGGCTACACCTTC. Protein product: CASAGQGAYGYTF.

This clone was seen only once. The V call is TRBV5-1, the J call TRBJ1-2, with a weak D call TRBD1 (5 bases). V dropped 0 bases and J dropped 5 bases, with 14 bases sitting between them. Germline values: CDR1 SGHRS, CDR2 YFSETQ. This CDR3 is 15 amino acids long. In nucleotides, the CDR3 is TGCGCCAGCAGCTTGGAGGGACCTTCGTGGTATGGCTACACCTTC. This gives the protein CASSLEGPSWYGYTF.

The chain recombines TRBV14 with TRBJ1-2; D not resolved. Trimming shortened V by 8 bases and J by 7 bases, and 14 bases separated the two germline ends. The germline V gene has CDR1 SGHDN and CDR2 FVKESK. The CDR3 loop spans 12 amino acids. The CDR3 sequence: CASARGSAGYTF. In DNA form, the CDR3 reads TGTGCCAGCGCCCGCGGTTCGGCTGGCTACACCTTC.

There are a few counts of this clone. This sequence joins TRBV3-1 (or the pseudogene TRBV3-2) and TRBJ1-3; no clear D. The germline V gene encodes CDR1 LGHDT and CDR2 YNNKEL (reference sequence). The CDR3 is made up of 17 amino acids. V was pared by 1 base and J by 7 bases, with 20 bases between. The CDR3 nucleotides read TGTGCCAGCAGCCAAGTAGCGGGCAGGTCTATCGGGAACACCATATATTTT. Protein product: CASSQVAGRSIGNTIYF.

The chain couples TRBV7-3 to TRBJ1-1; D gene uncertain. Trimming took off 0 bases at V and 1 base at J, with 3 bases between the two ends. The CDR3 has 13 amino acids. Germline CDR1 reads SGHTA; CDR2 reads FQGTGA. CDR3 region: CASSLTRNTEAFF. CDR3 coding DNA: TGTGCCAGCAGCTTAACCAGGAACACTGAAGCTTTCTTT.

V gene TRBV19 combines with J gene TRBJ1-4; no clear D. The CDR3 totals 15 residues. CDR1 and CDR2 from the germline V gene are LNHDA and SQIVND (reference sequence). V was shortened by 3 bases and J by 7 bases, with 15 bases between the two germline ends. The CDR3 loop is CASSMIGGSTEKLFF. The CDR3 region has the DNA TGTGCCAGTAGTATGATCGGCGGATCTACTGAAAAACTGTTTTTT.

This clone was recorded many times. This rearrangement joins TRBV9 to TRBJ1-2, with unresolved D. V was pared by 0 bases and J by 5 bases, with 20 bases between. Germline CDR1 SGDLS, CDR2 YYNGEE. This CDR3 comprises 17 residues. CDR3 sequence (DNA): TGTGCCAGCAGCGTAGATGGACGCCCGAGAGCGAGGTATGGCTACACCTTC. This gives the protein CASSVDGRPRARYGYTF.

In DNA, the CDR3 is TGTGCCAGCAGTGAGACCGGGACAGTTAATCAGCCCCAGCATTTT. This gives the protein CASSETGTVNQPQHF. The chain carries TRBV6-1 and TRBJ1-5; 7 bases are shared with TRBD1. Germline loops: CDR1 MNHNS, CDR2 SASEGT. The CDR3 is 15 residues long. V dropped 3 bases and J dropped 4; count of bases not matched to a gene: 6.

In DNA form, the CDR3 reads TGCGCCAGCAGGACATCCGAGACGGGGGGCGGAAAACTGTTTTTT. This codes for CASRTSETGGGKLFF. This chain links TRBV10-2 with TRBJ1-4, with D possibly being TRBD1 (6 bases). The CDR3 runs 15 residues. Trimming shortened V by 6 bases and J by 10 bases, and 21 bases separated the two germline ends. CDR1 WSHSY and CDR2 SAAADI come from the germline V gene.

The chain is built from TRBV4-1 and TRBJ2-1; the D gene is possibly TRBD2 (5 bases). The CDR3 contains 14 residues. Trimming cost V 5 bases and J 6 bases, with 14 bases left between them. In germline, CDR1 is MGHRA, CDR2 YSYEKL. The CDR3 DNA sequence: TGCGCCAGCAGCATGGAGAGGGATTCCAATGAGCAGTTCTTC. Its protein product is CASSMERDSNEQFF.

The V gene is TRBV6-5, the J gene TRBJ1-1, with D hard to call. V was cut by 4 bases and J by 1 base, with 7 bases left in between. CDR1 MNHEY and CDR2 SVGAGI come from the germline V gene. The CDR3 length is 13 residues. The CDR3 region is CASSSRQNTEAFF. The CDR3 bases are TGTGCCAGCAGTTCCCGACAGAACACTGAAGCTTTCTTT.

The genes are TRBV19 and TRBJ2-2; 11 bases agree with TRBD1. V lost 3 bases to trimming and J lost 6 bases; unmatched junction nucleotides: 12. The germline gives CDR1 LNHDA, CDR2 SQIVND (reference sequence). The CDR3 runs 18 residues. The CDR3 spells CASSMRGQGVGSAGELFF. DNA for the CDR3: TGTGCCAGTAGTATGAGGGGACAGGGGGTCGGGTCGGCCGGGGAGCTGTTTTTT.

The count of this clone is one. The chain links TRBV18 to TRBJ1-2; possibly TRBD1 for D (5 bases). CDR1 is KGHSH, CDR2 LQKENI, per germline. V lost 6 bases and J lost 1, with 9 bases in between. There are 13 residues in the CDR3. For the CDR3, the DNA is TGTGCCAGCTCCATGACAGATAACTATGGCTACACCTTC. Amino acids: CASSMTDNYGYTF.

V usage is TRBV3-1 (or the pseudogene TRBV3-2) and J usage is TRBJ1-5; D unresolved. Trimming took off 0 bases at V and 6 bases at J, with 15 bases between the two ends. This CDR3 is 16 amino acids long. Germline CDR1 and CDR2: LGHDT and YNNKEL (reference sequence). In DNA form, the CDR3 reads TGTGCCAGCAGCCAAGAATCAGGTACAGTCCCTCAGCCCCAGCATTTT. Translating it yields CASSQESGTVPQPQHF.

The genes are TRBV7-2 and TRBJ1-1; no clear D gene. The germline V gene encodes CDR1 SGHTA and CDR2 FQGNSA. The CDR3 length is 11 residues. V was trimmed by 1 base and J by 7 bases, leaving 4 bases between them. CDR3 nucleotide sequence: TGTGCCAGCAGCTTAGGCTATGAAGCTTTCTTT. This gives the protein CASSLGYEAFF.

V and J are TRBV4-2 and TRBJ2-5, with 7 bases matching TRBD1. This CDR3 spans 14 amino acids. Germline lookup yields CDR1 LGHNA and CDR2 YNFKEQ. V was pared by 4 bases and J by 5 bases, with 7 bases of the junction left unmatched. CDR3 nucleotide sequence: TGTGCCAGCAGCCTCGGGACAGCCCCGGAGACCCAGTACTTC. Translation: CASSLGTAPETQYF.

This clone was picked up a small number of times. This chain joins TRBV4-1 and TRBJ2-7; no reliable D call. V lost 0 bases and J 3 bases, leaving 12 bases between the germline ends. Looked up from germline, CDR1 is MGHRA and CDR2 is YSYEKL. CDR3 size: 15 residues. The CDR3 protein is CASSQDGGSYYEQYF. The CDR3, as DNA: TGCGCCAGCAGCCAAGATGGCGGCAGCTACTACGAGCAGTACTTC.